These 26 T cell receptor beta chains share one sample of origin, sequenced in a study of T cells in Graves' hyperthyroidism and ophthalmopathy. RNA transcripts yielded amplified TCR beta CDR3 regions. The primer set for the first-round RT-PCR of the TCR CDR3 was HTBI. TCRdb processed the multiplex PCR reads anew with MiXCR; each CDR3 protein has one entry. The data show hundreds of thousands of distinct CDR3 sequences, with approximately 40% seen just once and approximately 8.7% held by the top ten. Sequenced: blood. The origin of the receptors is a man between 18 and 29 years old with Graves' hyperthyroidism.

Details on this clonotype: At one end the junction does not follow the germline gene, possibly because of a read error. The chain uses TRBV10-3 and TRBJ1-2; 7 positions match TRBD1. This CDR3 has 15 amino acids. The germline V gene encodes CDR1 ENHRY and CDR2 SYGVKD. In DNA form, the CDR3 reads TGTGCCAGCAGTTACAGACAGGGTCTCGACTATGGCTACACCTTC. This codes for CASSYRQGLDYGYTF.

The J gene is TRBJ2-5, the V gene TRBV4-1; the D gene is possibly TRBD2 (7 bases). Germline-derived CDR1 and CDR2 are MGHRA and YSYEKL. CDR3 length equals 9 residues. The V end was cut by 8 bases, the J end by 13 bases, with 11 bases between. In nucleotides, the CDR3 is TGCGCCAGCGGGCGGGGGCCGTACTTC. This sequence encodes CASGRGPYF.

V gene TRBV2 combines with J gene TRBJ2-4; D possibly uses TRBD1 or TRBD2 (5 bases each). The germline gives CDR1 SNHLY, CDR2 FYNNEI. The CDR3 covers 16 residues. The V and J ends lost 5 bases and 1 base respectively, with 15 bases between them. CDR3: CASSMLWGKAKNIQYF. In nucleotides, the CDR3 is TGTGCCAGCAGTATGCTTTGGGGGAAGGCCAAAAACATTCAGTACTTC.

This clonotype was seen repeatedly, ten times or more. In nucleotides, the CDR3 is TGCAGCGTTGATAGGGGTAACGGGGAGCTGTTTTTT. This translates into CSVDRGNGELFF. The rearrangement joins TRBV29-1 to TRBJ2-2; the D gene is possibly TRBD1 (5 bases). Germline V gene sequence: CDR1 SQVTM, CDR2 ANQGSEA. This CDR3 has 12 amino acids. V dropped 3 bases and J dropped 7 bases, with 9 bases sitting between them.

The chain couples TRBV19 to TRBJ1-6; D possibly corresponds to TRBD1 (6 bases). The germline CDR1 and CDR2 sequences are LNHDA and SQIVND (reference sequence). The CDR3 has 14 residues. The V and J ends lost 7 bases and 7 bases respectively, with 14 bases between them. The CDR3 here is CASNAGQGNSPLHF. As DNA, the CDR3 is TGTGCCAGTAATGCGGGCCAGGGGAATTCACCCCTCCACTTT.

This sequence joins TRBV25-1 and TRBJ2-7; D might be TRBD1 or TRBD2, each matching 6 bases. CDR3 length equals 13 residues. Trimming took 6 bases from V and 5 from J, leaving 14 bases between them. In germline, CDR1 is MGHDK, CDR2 SYGVNS. CDR3 sequence: CASRRDTDDEQYF. In DNA, the CDR3 is TGTGCCAGCAGGCGGGACACCGACGACGAGCAGTACTTC.

The table lists this clonotype with many counts. The chain employs TRBV20-1 and TRBJ1-2; D is undetermined. V lost 3 bases and J lost 5, with 16 bases in between. The CDR3 contains 14 residues. CDR1 DFQATT and CDR2 SNEGSKA come from the germline V gene (reference sequence). CDR3 region: CSASEGRQFYGYTF. CDR3 bases: TGCAGTGCTAGCGAGGGCAGGCAATTTTATGGCTACACCTTC.

With regard to this clonotype: Likely a read error: the CDR3 ends without its conserved phenylalanine or tryptophan. The DNA is left out, because the CDR3 cannot be placed on it with certainty; the CDR3 is given as TCRdb lists it. The gene calls are TRBV19 and TRBJ2-6; TRBD2, the table's D call, was not compared with the DNA. CDR1 is LNHDA and CDR2 is SQIVND in the germline V gene (reference sequence). The CDR3 region is 10 residues in length, termini included. The CDR3 sequence is CASSTGSPNT.

The rearrangement joins TRBV24-1 to TRBJ2-3; either TRBD1 or TRBD2 may fit D (6 bases each). The CDR3 spans 17 residues. Germline assignment: CDR1 KGHDR and CDR2 SFDVKD. Trimming shortened V by 3 bases and J by 2 bases, and 17 bases separated the two germline ends. The CDR3 coding sequence is TGTGCCACCAGTGATCTCACAGGGACTCGGAACACAGATACGCAGTATTTT. Translated: CATSDLTGTRNTDTQYF.

This clonotype has a count of ten or more. The chain recombines TRBV7-2 with TRBJ2-5, with TRBD1 matching 10 bases. The ends lost 5 bases at V and 2 bases at J; junction bases unmatched: 5. CDR3 size: 15 residues. The germline V gene encodes CDR1 SGHTA and CDR2 FQGNSA. The CDR3 DNA is TGTGCCAGCAGCCAGCCGGGACAGGGGCAAGAGACCCAGTACTTC. This sequence encodes CASSQPGQGQETQYF.

As concerns this clonotype: The germline gene is not matched at one end of the junction; a read error may be the cause. The chain employs TRBV7-6 and TRBJ1-2; no definite D call. From germline, CDR1 is SGHVS and CDR2 FNYEAQ. This CDR3 is built from 15 residues. In DNA, the CDR3 is TGTGCCAGCAGCTTAGATCTGGGGTCAAACTATGGCCACACCTTC. Protein: CASSLDLGSNYGHTF.

This clonotype was seen repeatedly, ten times or more. This chain joins TRBV13 and TRBJ1-5; TRBD1 aligns across 8 bases. Losses at the gene ends were 6 bases for V and 2 bases for J; bases not matched to a gene: 9. The germline CDR1 and CDR2 sequences are PRHDT and FYEKMQ (reference sequence). This CDR3 comprises 16 residues. The chain's CDR3 is CASSHRGRAGNQPQHF. The CDR3, as DNA: TGTGCCAGCAGTCACAGGGGGAGGGCCGGCAATCAGCCCCAGCATTTT.

The gene calls are TRBV20-1 and TRBJ1-5; D perhaps matches TRBD1 (5 bases). Looked up from germline, CDR1 is DFQATT and CDR2 is SNEGSKA (reference sequence). The CDR3 has 13 residues. With 8 bases removed from V and 6 bases from J, the gap between germline ends came to 17 bases. The CDR3 spells CSYSGGSSQPQHF. The DNA for the CDR3 is TGCAGTTACTCCGGGGGGTCGAGTCAGCCCCAGCATTTT.

J is TRBJ2-2 and V is TRBV7-9; the D gene is possibly TRBD1 (5 bases). V was shortened by 5 bases and J by 1 base, with 11 bases between the two germline ends. The CDR3 contains 15 residues. Per the germline V gene, CDR1 is SEHNR and CDR2 is FQNEAQ (reference sequence). CDR3 nucleotide sequence: TGTGCCAGCAGCCGGATCGGACAGAACACCGGGGAGCTGTTTTTT. Protein product: CASSRIGQNTGELFF. The full variable domain, with the rest looked up from reference TRBV7-9 and TRBJ2-2, is DTGVSQNPRHKITKRGQNVTFRCDPISEHNRLYWYRQTLGQGPEFLTYFQNEAQLEKSRLLSDRFSAERPKGSFSTLEIQRTEQGDSAMYLCASSRIGQNTGELFFGEGSRLTVL.

The chain combines TRBV20-1 with TRBJ2-2; TRBD2 agrees at 7 bases. There are 15 residues in the CDR3. Germline V CDR1 and CDR2: DFQATT, SNEGSKA (reference sequence). V shed 3 bases and J 8 bases; nucleotides not matched to a gene: 12. CDR3 bases: TGCAGTGCTAGGGGGGGGAATACCGTGGCAGGGGAGCTGTTTTTT. Translated, it gives CSARGGNTVAGELFF.

This clonotype was counted many times. The chain recombines TRBV7-6 with TRBJ1-5; D ambiguous. The V gene lost 1 base and the J gene lost 3 bases, with 7 bases spanning the gap. The length of the CDR3 is 14 residues. Looked up from germline, CDR1 is SGHVS and CDR2 is FNYEAQ. CDR3 amino acids: CASSLDGNNQPQHF. The CDR3 bases are TGTGCCAGCAGCTTAGACGGAAACAATCAGCCCCAGCATTTT.

Only a few counts were recorded for this clonotype. J is TRBJ1-4 and V is TRBV20-1; no definite D call. Trimming left V 2 bases short and J 8 bases short, with 12 bases between. CDR1 DFQATT and CDR2 SNEGSKA come from the germline V gene (reference sequence). The CDR3 loop spans 13 amino acids. The CDR3 sequence: CSARRDLGEKLFF. The CDR3 DNA reads TGCAGTGCTAGAAGAGATTTAGGGGAAAAACTGTTTTTT.

In this sample, this clonotype turned up a few times. The V gene is TRBV9, the J gene TRBJ2-2; TRBD2 matches at 16 bases. CDR1 and CDR2 (germline): SGDLS, YYNGEE. Trimming cost V 2 bases and J 4 bases; bases outside gene matches: 5. The CDR3 consists of 18 residues. CDR3 residues: CASSVGTSGRAVTGELFF. In DNA, the CDR3 is TGTGCCAGCAGCGTCGGGACTAGCGGGAGGGCCGTCACCGGGGAGCTGTTTTTT.

This clonotype was seen once. The chain is built from TRBV2 and TRBJ1-3; TRBD1 might be the D (5 bases). There are 15 residues in the CDR3. Trimming took 1 base from V and 8 from J, leaving 15 bases between them. The germline V gene has CDR1 SNHLY and CDR2 FYNNEI. The CDR3 sequence is CASSEEQGWGYTIYF. The CDR3 nucleotides read TGTGCCAGCAGTGAAGAGCAGGGTTGGGGCTACACCATATATTTT.

This clonotype turned up a few times. CDR3 nucleotides: TGTGCCAGCAGTCCCAGCGGGATCGGAGAGACCCAGTACTTC. As protein: CASSPSGIGETQYF. The chain is built from TRBV6-5 and TRBJ2-5, with 7 nucleotides matching TRBD2. J gave up 4 bases and V 5 bases, and 7 bases lay outside the gene matches. The CDR3 consists of 14 residues. Germline V gene data show CDR1 as MNHEY and CDR2 as SVGAGI.

The table lists this clonotype with many counts. The chain employs TRBV29-1 and TRBJ1-1; 8 positions match TRBD1. Germline lookup yields CDR1 SQVTM and CDR2 ANQGSEA. The CDR3 is 14 residues long. The J segment lost 3 bases and the V segment lost 3 bases, leaving 6 bases of the junction unmatched. The CDR3 DNA sequence: TGCAGCGTTGATCGGACAGGGTCTTACACTGAAGCTTTCTTT. It is translated as CSVDRTGSYTEAFF.

Notes on this clonotype: This likely comes from a read error, as the CDR3 has no conserved phenylalanine or tryptophan at its end. Because the CDR3's place on the DNA is in doubt, the DNA is left out and the CDR3 is given as listed by TCRdb. The chain carries TRBV15 and TRBJ1-6. Germline CDR1 reads LNHNV; CDR2 reads YYDKDF (reference sequence). 9 amino acids form the CDR3, both terminal residues included. The CDR3 region is CATSRSRHV.

The chain uses TRBV30 and TRBJ2-7; 8 bases agree with TRBD1. CDR1 is GTSNPN, CDR2 SVGIG, per germline (reference sequence). CDR3 length equals 13 residues. The V segment lost 0 bases and the J segment 5 bases; nucleotides outside the gene matches: 3. CDR3 sequence: CAWSVGQGNEQYF. DNA for the CDR3: TGTGCCTGGAGTGTCGGACAGGGCAACGAGCAGTACTTC.

The chain is built from TRBV6-1 and TRBJ2-2, with 8 bases identical to TRBD2. The CDR3 contains 16 residues. Germline V CDR1 and CDR2: MNHNS, SASEGT. With V trimmed by 5 bases and J by 6 bases, 11 bases remained unmatched. CDR3 protein: CASSHSGGRLAGELFF. The CDR3 nucleotides read TGTGCCAGCAGTCACAGCGGGGGCCGCCTCGCCGGGGAGCTGTTTTTT.

V usage is TRBV7-8 and J usage is TRBJ2-5, with D maybe TRBD2 (5 bases). This CDR3 spans 14 amino acids. CDR1 and CDR2 (germline): SGHVS, FQNEAQ. The V gene lost 3 bases and the J gene lost 5 bases, with 13 bases spanning the gap. Written as DNA, the CDR3 is TGTGCCAGCAGCTTTGACATAGAGGGTGAGACCCAGTACTTC. It is translated as CASSFDIEGETQYF.

This clonotype came up a few times. V and J are TRBV29-1 and TRBJ2-2; 10 nucleotides line up with TRBD2. Germline V gene lookup returns CDR1 SQVTM and CDR2 ANQGSEA. CDR3 length: 14 amino acids. V lost 4 bases and J lost 2; bases outside the gene matches: 1. The CDR3: CSVVAGGNTGELFF. CDR3 nucleotide sequence: TGCAGCGTTGTAGCGGGAGGAAACACCGGGGAGCTGTTTTTT.